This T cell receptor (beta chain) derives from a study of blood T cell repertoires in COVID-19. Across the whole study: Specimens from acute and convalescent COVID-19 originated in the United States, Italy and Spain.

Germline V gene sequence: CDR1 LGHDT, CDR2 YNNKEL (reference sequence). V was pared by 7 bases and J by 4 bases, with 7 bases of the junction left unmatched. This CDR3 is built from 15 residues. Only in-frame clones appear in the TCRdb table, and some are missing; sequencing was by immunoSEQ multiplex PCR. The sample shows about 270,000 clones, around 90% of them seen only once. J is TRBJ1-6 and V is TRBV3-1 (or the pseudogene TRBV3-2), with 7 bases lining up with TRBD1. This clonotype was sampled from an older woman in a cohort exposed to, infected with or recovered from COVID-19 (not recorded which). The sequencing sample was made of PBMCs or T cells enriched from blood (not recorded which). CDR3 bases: TGTGCCAGCAACCTACAGGGGACTTATAATTCACCCCTCCACTTT. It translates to CASNLQGTYNSPLHF.